This T cell receptor (beta chain) came from a study of cytomegalovirus exposure and HLA in healthy donors. Regarding the study as a whole: Reportedly, a later analysis found an Asian-associated ancestry cluster had fewer N-insertions than the approximately 670-donor mean. Accurate prediction of HLA-A and HLA-B alleles (for most subjects) was reportedly achieved from TCR beta sequences. About 87% or about 30% of the time was how often most TCR beta V segments were productive, according to an earlier analysis.

A note on this clone: Its cognate antigen is unknown.

The PCR ran on 60 Vbeta and 13 Jbeta primers. Some clones are missing from TCRdb's copy, which holds only in-frame ones; the method was immunoSEQ multiplex PCR. The sample holds approximately 110,000 clones; roughly 68% are singletons and the top ten take roughly 2.4%. J was trimmed by 6 bases and V by 4 bases; bases with no gene match: 9. The CDR3 has 17 residues. CDR1 and CDR2 from the germline V gene are SGHAT and FQNNGV. What was sequenced was PBMCs. The chain joins TRBV11-2 to TRBJ2-2, with 12 nucleotides matching TRBD1. This sequence was found in a woman in her thirties in good health and CMV-seronegative. CDR3 residues: CASSSPPGQGASGELFF. CDR3 bases: TGTGCCAGCAGCTCGCCCCCGGGACAGGGGGCTTCCGGGGAGCTGTTTTTT. The variable domain in full, completed from reference TRBV11-2 and TRBJ2-2, reads EAGVAQSPRYKIIEKRQSVAFWCNPISGHATLYWYQQILGQGPKLLIQFQNNGVVDDSQLPKDRFSAERLKGVDSTLKIQPAKLEDSAVYLCASSSPPGQGASGELFFGEGSRLTVL.